The 21 T cell receptor beta chains given below trace back to one sample, sequenced in a study of T cell responses to AZD1222 COVID-19 vaccine. Libraries were prepared by immunoSEQ multiplex PCR; TCRdb keeps only in-frame clonotypes and omits some of them. The sample lists 150,000 or so clones, 94% occurring once. This specimen consisted of peripheral blood, obtained on day 0 of AZD1222 vaccination. The receptors stem from an adult in good health.

The J gene is TRBJ2-7, the V gene TRBV7-8; no firm D call. Germline V gene sequence: CDR1 SGHVS, CDR2 FQNEAQ. This CDR3 spans 14 amino acids. Trimming left V 3 bases short and J 7 bases short, with 16 bases between. CDR3 bases: TGTGCCAGCAGCTTGGAGAGCCTGATGGGGGAGCAGTACTTC. Translation gives CASSLESLMGEQYF. Full variable domain (remainder filled in from reference TRBV7-8 and TRBJ2-7): GAGVSQSPRYKVAKRGQDVALRCDPISGHVSLFWYQQALGQGPEFLTYFQNEAQLDKSGLPSDRFFAERPEGSVSTLKIQRTQQEDSAVYLCASSLESLMGEQYFGPGTRLTVT.

This clone was detected only once. The genes are TRBV18 and TRBJ2-4, with 8 bases lining up with TRBD2. The CDR3 is made up of 15 amino acids. After removal of 8 bases from V and 1 base from J, the junction contained 7 bases not matched to a gene. CDR1 KGHSH and CDR2 LQKENI come from the germline V gene. CDR3 DNA: TGTGCCAGCCGAGCGGGGGAGGGTGCCAAAAACATTCAGTACTTC. The encoded protein is CASRAGEGAKNIQYF.

The gene calls are TRBV5-4 and TRBJ1-1; no clear D. V lost 3 bases, J lost 8 bases, and 20 bases lay in between. CDR3 length: 15 amino acids. Germline CDR1 is SGHNT and CDR2 is YYREEE (reference sequence). The CDR3 DNA reads TGTGCCAGCAGCTGGAGCACCGGGGTAGGGTTGGAAGCTTTCTTT. This encodes CASSWSTGVGLEAFF.

The sample holds one count of this clone. The genes are TRBV2 and TRBJ1-2; 9 bases agree with TRBD1. The germline gives CDR1 SNHLY, CDR2 FYNNEI. V lost 3 bases and J lost 6; bases outside the gene matches: 8. This CDR3 is 15 amino acids long. The CDR3 region has the DNA TGTGCCAGCAGTGATGGGACAGGGCTTGGTGATGGCTACACCTTC. This translates into CASSDGTGLGDGYTF.

V and J are TRBV7-3 and TRBJ2-2; D may match TRBD1 or TRBD2 (5 bases each). Germline V lookup: CDR1 SGHTA, CDR2 FQGTGA. The CDR3 has 13 amino acids. Trimming left V 4 bases short and J 9 bases short, with 12 bases between. CDR3 region: CASSYLRGRELFF. CDR3 sequence (DNA): TGTGCCAGCAGCTACCTGAGGGGAAGGGAGCTGTTTTTT.

This CDR3 is CASREGRSKNIQYF. CDR3 sequence (DNA): TGCGCCAGCAGGGAGGGGAGGTCCAAAAACATTCAGTACTTC. V and J are TRBV4-1 and TRBJ2-4, with D maybe TRBD2 (6 bases). Per the germline V gene, CDR1 is MGHRA and CDR2 is YSYEKL. This CDR3 is built from 14 residues. V was clipped by 6 bases and J by 2 bases, with 11 bases between them.

This rearrangement joins TRBV5-1 to TRBJ2-1; possible D gene TRBD2, 5 bases. The V and J ends lost 4 bases and 3 bases respectively, with 14 bases between them. CDR3 length: 15 residues. Looked up from germline, CDR1 is SGHRS and CDR2 is YFSETQ. CDR3 nucleotide sequence: TGCGCCAGCAGCCGTCAGGACTTGTTCTACAATGAGCAGTTCTTC. Amino acids: CASSRQDLFYNEQFF.

V gene TRBV3-1 (or the pseudogene TRBV3-2) combines with J gene TRBJ1-1; no definite D call. The germline gives CDR1 LGHDT, CDR2 YNNKEL (reference sequence). The CDR3 is 15 amino acids. V lost 0 bases to trimming and J lost 0 bases, with 8 bases between them. The CDR3 spells CASSQDTRLNTEAFF. In DNA, the CDR3 is TGTGCCAGCAGCCAAGATACAAGGTTGAACACTGAAGCTTTCTTT.

The chain couples TRBV7-9 to TRBJ1-1; the D is unclear. Trimming took off 4 bases at V and 7 bases at J, with 7 bases between the two ends. The CDR3 loop spans 11 amino acids. The germline V gene has CDR1 SEHNR and CDR2 FQNEAQ (reference sequence). DNA of the CDR3: TGTGCCAGCAGCTCCCCCTTTGAAGCTTTCTTT. It translates to CASSSPFEAFF.

The genes are TRBV4-2 and TRBJ2-6; D is unclear. Germline V lookup: CDR1 LGHNA, CDR2 YNFKEQ. With 1 base removed from V and 0 bases from J, the gap between germline ends came to 7 bases. This CDR3 contains 16 residues. The CDR3 DNA follows: TGTGCCAGCAGCCAAGGAGAGGTCTCTGGGGCCAACGTCCTGACTTTC. This translates into CASSQGEVSGANVLTF.

A remark on this clone: Different DNA sequences within this sample yield the same CDR3. The chain uses TRBV27 and TRBJ1-1; 10 bases are a match to TRBD1. The CDR3 totals 13 residues. CDR1 MNHEY and CDR2 SMNVEV come from the germline V gene (reference sequence). V lost 5 bases to trimming and J lost 5 bases; unmatched junction nucleotides: 2. The CDR3 loop reads CASSLDRGTEAFF. The CDR3 DNA reads as TGTGCCAGCAGTCTGGACAGGGGGACTGAAGCTTTCTTT.

The rearrangement uses TRBV29-1 and TRBJ1-2, with TRBD1 identical over 8 bases. Germline values: CDR1 SQVTM, CDR2 ANQGSEA. The CDR3 is 13 amino acids. V shed 4 bases and J 4 bases; nucleotides not matched to a gene: 5. The CDR3 region is CSVGPGQGYGYTF. The CDR3, as DNA: TGCAGCGTTGGACCTGGACAGGGCTATGGCTACACCTTC.

This clone was found once. This chain links TRBV11-2 with TRBJ1-4; 7 positions match TRBD1. The CDR3 has 15 residues. With 4 bases clipped from V and 7 bases from J, the junction kept 9 bases outside the gene matches. The germline gives CDR1 SGHAT, CDR2 FQNNGV. In DNA form, the CDR3 reads TGTGCCAGCAGCTCCATGGGGACAGTGGGTGAAAAACTGTTTTTT. As protein: CASSSMGTVGEKLFF.

The chain carries TRBV12-5 and TRBJ1-1, with D perhaps TRBD1 (5 bases). CDR1 LGHNT and CDR2 FRNRAP come from the germline V gene. The ends were cut back, 1 base at V and 1 base at J, with 10 bases in the middle. The CDR3 sequence is 15 residues long. CDR3 loop: CASGLAPQGNTEAFF. The DNA for the CDR3 is TGTGCTAGTGGTTTGGCCCCTCAGGGGAACACTGAAGCTTTCTTT.

This chain uses TRBV15 with TRBJ2-7, with 8 bases lining up with TRBD1. The trim removed 3 bases at V and 4 bases at J, leaving 5 bases unmatched. Germline-derived CDR1 and CDR2 are LNHNV and YYDKDF (reference sequence). The CDR3 length is 14 residues. CDR3 sequence: CATSRDRDRYEQYF. The CDR3 region has the DNA TGTGCCACCAGCAGGGACCGGGACAGGTACGAGCAGTACTTC.

The J gene is TRBJ1-2, the V gene TRBV27, with 8 bases fitting TRBD1. Germline V gene sequence: CDR1 MNHEY, CDR2 SMNVEV (reference sequence). The V segment lost 3 bases and the J segment 2 bases; nucleotides outside the gene matches: 5. The length of the CDR3 is 15 residues. Written as DNA, the CDR3 is TGTGCCAGCAGTTTTGGGCAGGGGGCGAACTATGGCTACACCTTC. Translating it yields CASSFGQGANYGYTF.

CDR3 in DNA: TGTGCCAGCAGTGAGTTCTTGAACACTGAAGCTTTCTTT. Translation: CASSEFLNTEAFF. The V and J genes are TRBV6-1 and TRBJ1-1; no definite D call. This CDR3 region has 13 residues. Trimming shortened V by 3 bases and J by 0 bases, and 5 bases separated the two germline ends. Germline V gives CDR1 MNHNS, CDR2 SASEGT.

The chain employs TRBV10-2 and TRBJ1-1; 10 bases are a match to TRBD1. The CDR3 sequence is 15 residues long. V was clipped by 6 bases and J by 8 bases; unmatched bases: 12. Germline V gene data show CDR1 as WSHSY and CDR2 as SAAADI. The CDR3 nucleotides read TGCGCCAGCAGACCCGCCATGGACAGGGGGGGGGAAGCTTTCTTT. It encodes CASRPAMDRGGEAFF.

A single count supports this clone. This chain connects TRBV6-5 to TRBJ2-7; 10 bases map to TRBD1. Germline V gene sequence: CDR1 MNHEY, CDR2 SVGAGI. Trimming at V came to 10 bases and at J to 5 bases, leaving 5 bases not matched to a gene. There are 12 residues in the CDR3. This CDR3 is CATRDRGHEQYF. Here the CDR3 DNA reads TGTGCCACCCGGGACAGGGGACACGAGCAGTACTTC.

The J gene is TRBJ2-3, the V gene TRBV21-1; the D call of TRBD2 is as the table states it, not checked on the DNA. TRBV21-1 is recorded as a pseudogene. The CDR3 spans 17 residues. The CDR3 sequence: CASSPQPRSVGTDTQYF. In nucleotides, the CDR3 is TGTGCCAGCAGCCCCCAACCCCGATCGGTCGGCACAGATACGCAGTATTTT.

The chain recombines TRBV19 with TRBJ1-4; 9 nucleotides line up with TRBD1. With 5 bases clipped from V and 7 bases from J, the junction kept 8 bases outside the gene matches. Germline V gives CDR1 LNHDA, CDR2 SQIVND (reference sequence). There are 15 residues in the CDR3. CDR3 DNA sequence: TGTGCCAGTAGTCGCCCGGGACAGGGTCGTGAAAAACTGTTTTTT. It specifies CASSRPGQGREKLFF.